A single sample gave rise to the 14 T cell receptor beta chains below, sequenced in a study of OX40 agonist ivuxolimab in advanced cancers. The method was immunoSEQ multiplex PCR; TCRdb's version includes in-frame clones alone and lacks a portion of them. This sample carries around 26,000 clones, roughly 82% of them seen once, and the ten largest clones take approximately 14%. The source material was CD4+ or CD8+ T cells sorted from blood, sampled in a trial of the OX40 agonist ivuxolimab. Receptor source: an adult with an advanced solid tumor such as melanoma, head and neck, liver or kidney cancer.

The chain links TRBV10-2 to TRBJ1-2; D is uncertain. Trimming took off 0 bases at V and 0 bases at J, with 14 bases between the two ends. This CDR3 region has 17 residues. Per the germline V gene, CDR1 is WSHSY and CDR2 is SAAADI. The CDR3 coding sequence is TGCGCCAGCAGTGAGTCGACGGCACTTGTCACTAACTATGGCTACACCTTC. Protein product: CASSESTALVTNYGYTF.

J is TRBJ2-2 and V is TRBV27; 8 nucleotides line up with TRBD2. The V gene end was trimmed by 10 bases and the J gene end by 1 base; junction bases not matched to a gene: 2. The CDR3 is made up of 13 amino acids. Germline V gene data show CDR1 as MNHEY and CDR2 as SMNVEV (reference sequence). This CDR3 is CATGTRNTGELFF. The CDR3 bases are TGTGCCACCGGGACTAGGAACACCGGGGAGCTGTTTTTT.

J is TRBJ2-3 and V is TRBV29-1; D might be TRBD1 (9 bases). Trimming removed 7 bases at V and 4 bases at J, with 18 bases between. Germline CDR1 and CDR2: SQVTM and ANQGSEA. The CDR3 totals 14 residues. The DNA of the CDR3 is TGCAGCGCGGGAGGGGGGACAGGGCCAGATACGCAGTATTTT. Its protein product is CSAGGGTGPDTQYF.

This sequence joins TRBV7-8 and TRBJ2-7; 8 bases fit TRBD1. Trimming removed 5 bases from V and 1 base from J; junction bases left unmatched: 7. Germline CDR1 reads SGHVS; CDR2 reads FQNEAQ. The CDR3 length is 15 residues. The DNA for the CDR3 is TGTGCCAGCAGCCAAGGACAGGGACCGTCCTACGAGCAGTACTTC. Translated: CASSQGQGPSYEQYF.

CDR3 in amino acids: CASSENGSNQPQHF. CDR3 DNA: TGTGCCAGCAGTGAGAACGGAAGCAATCAGCCCCAGCATTTT. V is TRBV6-5 and J is TRBJ1-5; D is unclear. CDR3 length equals 14 residues. CDR1 MNHEY and CDR2 SVGAGI come from the germline V gene. Trimming took 5 bases from V and 1 from J, leaving 9 bases between them.

The gene calls are TRBV10-3 and TRBJ2-1, with TRBD2 as a possible D gene (5 bases). Germline V CDR1 and CDR2: ENHRY, SYGVKD. This CDR3 is 14 amino acids long. The V end lost 3 bases, the J end lost 5 bases, and 11 bases lay between the germline ends. CDR3 residues: CAISDLDYHNEQFF. The CDR3 nucleotides are TGTGCCATCAGTGACCTCGACTACCACAATGAGCAGTTCTTC.

The chain employs TRBV19 and TRBJ1-1; D not resolved. The CDR3 sequence is 12 residues long. Per the germline V gene, CDR1 is LNHDA and CDR2 is SQIVND (reference sequence). V was pared by 3 bases and J by 5 bases, with 7 bases between. CDR3 coding DNA: TGTGCCAGTAGTATGGGAGGGACTGAAGCTTTCTTT. This sequence encodes CASSMGGTEAFF. The entire variable domain, with the rest obtained from reference TRBV19 and TRBJ1-1, is as follows: DGGITQSPKYLFRKEGQNVTLSCEQNLNHDAMYWYRQDPGQGLRLIYYSQIVNDFQKGDIAEGYSVSREKKESFPLTVTSAQKNPTAFYLCASSMGGTEAFFGQGTRLTVV.

The V and J genes are TRBV9 and TRBJ2-2; D not certain. CDR1 is SGDLS, CDR2 YYNGEE, per germline. This CDR3 contains 14 residues. V shed 4 bases and J shed 5 bases, with 12 bases lying between them. The CDR3, as DNA: TGTGCCAGCAGCCCTCGGGTAGGAACCGGGGAGCTGTTTTTT. Translation gives CASSPRVGTGELFF.

The chain is built from TRBV7-6 and TRBJ2-7, with a possible D match to TRBD2 (5 bases). Per the germline V gene, CDR1 is SGHVS and CDR2 is FNYEAQ. V lost 6 bases, J lost 3 bases, and 15 bases lay in between. The CDR3 loop spans 14 amino acids. CDR3 residues: CASSLATEGYEQYF. CDR3 DNA: TGTGCCAGCAGTCTAGCAACGGAAGGCTACGAGCAGTACTTC.

The V and J genes are TRBV27 and TRBJ2-1; TRBD2 matches 12 bases. Germline lookup yields CDR1 MNHEY and CDR2 SMNVEV (reference sequence). The CDR3 loop spans 18 amino acids. Trimming removed 5 bases from V and 0 bases from J; junction bases left unmatched: 8. CDR3 nucleotides: TGTGCCAGCAGTCCATGGACTAGCGGGGAAAGCTCCTACAATGAGCAGTTCTTC. This encodes CASSPWTSGESSYNEQFF.

The count of this clone is one. Here the CDR3 DNA reads TGCGCCAGCAGCCTATGGACTAGCGGGTACCAAGAGACCCAGTACTTC. Protein: CASSLWTSGYQETQYF. The rearrangement links TRBV4-1 to TRBJ2-5; TRBD2 matches at 11 bases. Germline loops: CDR1 MGHRA, CDR2 YSYEKL. J was trimmed by 0 bases and V by 4 bases; bases with no gene match: 4. This CDR3 is 16 amino acids long.

This chain links TRBV6-5 with TRBJ1-5; the match to TRBD1 covers 8 bases. V dropped 6 bases and J dropped 4; count of bases not matched to a gene: 8. The V gene's germline CDR1 is MNHEY and CDR2 SVGAGI. The CDR3 contains 15 residues. DNA for the CDR3: TGTGCCAGCAGCTTGACAGGGGCTCGGAATCAGCCCCAGCATTTT. Its protein product is CASSLTGARNQPQHF.

The chain links TRBV7-6 to TRBJ2-5, with TRBD2 as a possible D gene (7 bases). There are 18 residues in the CDR3. Deletions cut 0 bases from V and 2 bases from J, with 19 bases between. Germline V gives CDR1 SGHVS, CDR2 FNYEAQ. The CDR3 loop reads CASSLAPPRGGGQETQYF. DNA for the CDR3: TGTGCCAGCAGCTTAGCGCCCCCGAGGGGGGGAGGACAAGAGACCCAGTACTTC.

The J gene is TRBJ1-2, the V gene TRBV19, with TRBD1 matching over 12 bases. With V trimmed by 3 bases and J by 2 bases, 4 bases remained unmatched. Germline V gene lookup returns CDR1 LNHDA and CDR2 SQIVND (reference sequence). The CDR3 totals 16 residues. This CDR3 reads CASSMTGTGGNYGYTF. The CDR3 coding sequence is TGTGCCAGTAGTATGACCGGGACAGGGGGCAACTATGGCTACACCTTC.